These T cell receptor beta chains were read from a single sample in a study of CD8 T cells in ankylosing spondylitis. From the 5' RACE reads, TCRdb called clonotypes with MiXCR, one entry per CDR3 protein. This table has 9,900 or so distinct CDR3 sequences, 5% to 6.5% appearing once. Sequenced input: blood, either unsorted or a sorted T cell fraction (not recorded which). These receptor sequences come from a female donor with ankylosing spondylitis or in good health (not recorded which). Each CDR3 is given with its conserved first and last residue. A D gene is named only where the DNA matches it firmly. Each size is once, few or many counts, or a class when the clone is expanded.

cdr3_length	clone_size	d_call	v_call	j_call	cdr3_aa	cdr3_nt
16	many	TRBD2	TRBV9	TRBJ2-3	CASSVSGGAGADTQYF	TGTGCCAGCAGCGTATCCGGGGGGGCCGGGGCAGATACGCAGTATTTT
14	many	-	TRBV9	TRBJ2-3	CASSEGQPTDTQYF	TGTGCCAGCAGCGAAGGTCAGCCCACAGATACGCAGTATTTT
16	many	TRBD2	TRBV9	TRBJ2-1	CASSVEVAGVNNEQFF	TGTGCCAGCAGCGTAGAAGTAGCGGGAGTCAACAATGAGCAGTTCTTC
15	medium-sized	TRBD1	TRBV9	TRBJ2-5	CASSAGGTGGETQYF	TGTGCCAGCAGCGCCGGCGGGACAGGGGGTGAGACCCAGTACTTC
13	many	-	TRBV9	TRBJ1-1	CASSGRGDTEAFF	TGTGCCAGCAGCGGCCGAGGAGACACTGAAGCTTTCTTT
13	medium-sized	-	TRBV9	TRBJ2-7	CASSADIPDEQYF	TGTGCCAGCAGCGCGGACATCCCTGACGAGCAGTACTTC
14	medium-sized	-	TRBV9	TRBJ1-6	CASSVESSNSPLHF	TGTGCCAGCAGCGTAGAGTCCAGTAATTCACCCCTCCACTTT
13	many	-	TRBV9	TRBJ2-2	CASSPSRIGELFF	TGTGCCAGCAGCCCTTCTCGGATCGGGGAGCTGTTTTTT
14	many	-	TRBV9	TRBJ2-1	CASSSGGRGIEQFF	TGTGCCAGCAGCTCCGGTGGCCGTGGGATTGAGCAGTTCTTC
14	many	-	TRBV9	TRBJ1-2	CASSAVGTVYGYTF	TGTGCCAGCAGCGCCGTCGGGACGGTTTATGGCTACACCTTC
13	many	-	TRBV9	TRBJ1-1	CASSPTVRAEAFF	TGTGCCAGCAGCCCGACAGTACGGGCTGAAGCTTTCTTT
13	many	-	TRBV9	TRBJ2-2	CASGGLNTGELFF	TGTGCCAGCGGGGGGCTGAACACCGGGGAGCTGTTTTTT
16	many	-	TRBV9	TRBJ2-5	CASSVTGGWDRETQYF	TGTGCCAGCAGCGTAACTGGCGGGTGGGATAGGGAGACCCAGTACTTC
16	many	-	TRBV9	TRBJ1-2	CASSVARGQAENGYTF	TGTGCCAGCAGCGTAGCTAGGGGCCAGGCAGAGAATGGCTACACCTTC
15	many	-	TRBV9	TRBJ1-2	CASSVSGGDNYGYTF	TGTGCCAGCAGCGTGAGTGGGGGTGATAACTATGGCTACACCTTC
13	medium-sized	-	TRBV9	TRBJ1-1	CASSVDMNTEAFF	TGTGCCAGCAGCGTTGATATGAACACTGAAGCTTTCTTT
15	few	TRBD1	TRBV9	TRBJ1-2	CASSGTGLANYGYTF	TGTGCCAGCAGCGGGACAGGGTTAGCTAACTATGGCTACACCTTC
13	many	-	TRBV9	TRBJ2-5	CASSAPRVETQYF	TGTGCCAGCAGCGCCCCCCGGGTGGAGACCCAGTACTTC
19	many	TRBD1	TRBV9	TRBJ1-2	CASSPRTGTGGGFNYGYTF	TGTGCCAGCAGCCCCCGTACCGGGACAGGGGGCGGATTTAACTATGGCTACACCTTC